The 25 T cell receptor beta chains below were found in one sample sequenced in a study of T cells in localized non-small cell lung cancer. TCRdb's table, derived via immunoSEQ multiplex PCR, lists solely in-frame clones and lacks some. The table lists approximately 50,000 clones, about 86% of them singletons. Sequenced here: PBMCs, sampled before any cancer treatment. The origin of the receptors is a man between 40 and 69 years old with stage II lung adenocarcinoma.

This chain links TRBV6-5 with TRBJ1-1, with 7 bases that match TRBD1. V shed 0 bases, J shed 3 bases, and the junction held 4 bases outside the gene matches. CDR3 size: 15 residues. Germline V gene data show CDR1 as MNHEY and CDR2 as SVGAGI. DNA of the CDR3: TGTGCCAGCAGTTACTCGACAGGGTGGGACACTGAAGCTTTCTTT. This gives the protein CASSYSTGWDTEAFF.

This rearrangement joins TRBV14 to TRBJ1-2; D might be TRBD1 (6 bases). The CDR3 is made up of 13 amino acids. With 5 bases removed from V and 8 bases from J, the gap between germline ends came to 15 bases. Germline assignment: CDR1 SGHDN and CDR2 FVKESK. CDR3 residues: CASSSYLQGGYTF. CDR3 DNA sequence: TGTGCCAGCAGCTCCTATTTACAGGGAGGCTACACCTTC.

CDR3: CAISLPGPNNEQFF. In nucleotides, the CDR3 is TGTGCCATCAGTCTACCGGGACCCAACAATGAGCAGTTCTTC. The J gene is TRBJ2-1, the V gene TRBV10-3; possibly TRBD1 or TRBD2 for D (5 bases each). Deletions cut 5 bases from V and 5 bases from J, with 13 bases between. Germline CDR1 is ENHRY and CDR2 is SYGVKD. This CDR3 is built from 14 residues.

The chain uses TRBV11-2 and TRBJ2-3, with 7 positions matching TRBD2. The V gene's germline CDR1 is SGHAT and CDR2 FQNNGV. The V gene end was trimmed by 6 bases and the J gene end by 1 base; junction bases not matched to a gene: 4. The CDR3 spans 14 residues. The CDR3 bases are TGTGCCAGCAGAGAGAGCGGGGGCACAGATACGCAGTATTTT. Its translation: CASRESGGTDTQYF.

This clone came up once. This sequence joins TRBV7-6 and TRBJ2-1; D remains unclear. CDR1 and CDR2 (germline): SGHVS, FNYEAQ. The CDR3 loop spans 11 amino acids. V lost 1 base and J 13 bases, leaving 8 bases between the germline ends. The CDR3: CASSLGAIQFF. Written as DNA, the CDR3 is TGTGCCAGCAGCTTAGGCGCTATACAGTTCTTC.

This CDR3 is CSVETGRDGYTF. CDR3 bases: TGCAGCGTTGAAACAGGACGGGATGGCTACACCTTC. This sequence joins TRBV29-1 and TRBJ1-2, with a tentative D call TRBD1 (5 bases). CDR1 and CDR2 (germline): SQVTM, ANQGSEA. This CDR3 is built from 12 residues. V shed 2 bases and J shed 6 bases, with 10 bases lying between them.

This chain uses TRBV9 with TRBJ2-1; D gene uncertain. V lost 4 bases, J lost 2 bases, and 7 bases lay in between. The V gene's germline CDR1 is SGDLS and CDR2 YYNGEE. The CDR3 spans 13 residues. CDR3 loop: CASSFVPYNEQFF. CDR3 DNA sequence: TGTGCCAGCAGCTTCGTGCCCTACAATGAGCAGTTCTTC.

This clone was seen a handful of times. The chain employs TRBV27 and TRBJ2-1; D could derive from TRBD1 or TRBD2 (6 bases each). Looked up from germline, CDR1 is MNHEY and CDR2 is SMNVEV (reference sequence). The CDR3 covers 17 residues. Trimming took 6 bases from V and 6 from J, leaving 24 bases between them. The CDR3: CASRRGGGPTFSNEQFF. The CDR3 DNA is TGTGCCAGCAGGAGAGGAGGGGGGCCCACTTTCTCCAATGAGCAGTTCTTC.

V gene TRBV4-1 combines with J gene TRBJ2-7; D assignment may be TRBD1 or TRBD2 (6 bases each). Germline V gene data show CDR1 as MGHRA and CDR2 as YSYEKL. The CDR3 is made up of 16 amino acids. Trimming pared 3 bases from V and 3 bases from J, leaving 18 bases between. CDR3 bases: TGCGCCAGCAGCCATGGTACCGGGGGCTCCTTCTACGAGCAGTACTTC. Amino acids: CASSHGTGGSFYEQYF.

This chain links TRBV30 with TRBJ2-1; the match to TRBD2 covers 7 bases. Germline-derived CDR1 and CDR2 are GTSNPN and SVGIG (reference sequence). Germline trimming cut 4 bases from V and 7 bases from J; bases unmatched to any gene: 7. The length of the CDR3 is 13 residues. The CDR3 coding sequence is TGTGCCTGGACAAGCGGGACTTCAAATGAGCAGTTCTTC. Amino acid sequence: CAWTSGTSNEQFF.

The V and J genes are TRBV5-4 and TRBJ2-1, with 12 bases matching TRBD2. V lost 3 bases and J lost 0; bases outside the gene matches: 4. This CDR3 comprises 17 residues. CDR1 is SGHNT, CDR2 YYREEE, per germline (reference sequence). CDR3 residues: CASSSGLAGSSYNEQFF. CDR3 DNA: TGTGCCAGCAGCTCCGGACTAGCGGGGAGCTCCTACAATGAGCAGTTCTTC.

The chain combines TRBV6-1 with TRBJ1-2; no clear D. The V end was cut by 4 bases, the J end by 4 bases, with 10 bases between. The CDR3 extends over 13 amino acids. CDR1 is MNHNS, CDR2 SASEGT, per germline. The CDR3 loop reads CASSVRQLYGYTF. In nucleotides, the CDR3 is TGTGCCAGCAGTGTAAGGCAGCTCTATGGCTACACCTTC.

V is TRBV5-1 and J is TRBJ1-3; D is ambiguous. Trimming pared 1 base from V and 4 bases from J, leaving 15 bases between. The germline V gene encodes CDR1 SGHRS and CDR2 YFSETQ. The CDR3 runs to 16 residues. CDR3 in amino acids: CASSLTQVYAGNTIYF. DNA for the CDR3: TGCGCCAGCAGCTTGACGCAGGTTTACGCCGGAAACACCATATATTTT.

As DNA, the CDR3 is TGTGCCAGCAGCGGCACCGGCAGGGTTGAAGATACGCAGTATTTT. Translated, it gives CASSGTGRVEDTQYF. The chain has TRBV5-6 and TRBJ2-3, with D tentatively TRBD1 (5 bases). Trimming shortened V by 4 bases and J by 5 bases, and 17 bases separated the two germline ends. Germline CDR1 reads SGHDT; CDR2 reads YYEEEE. The length of the CDR3 is 15 residues. The whole variable domain, remainder taken from reference TRBV5-6 and TRBJ2-3, is DAGVTQSPTHLIKTRGQQVTLRCSPKSGHDTVSWYQQALGQGPQFIFQYYEEEERQRGNFPDRFSGHQFPNYSSELNVNALLLGDSALYLCASSGTGRVEDTQYFGPGTRLTVL.

The chain employs TRBV2 and TRBJ2-2; maybe TRBD1 (6 bases). This CDR3 comprises 15 residues. Trimming removed 3 bases at V and 5 bases at J, with 13 bases between. CDR1 is SNHLY, CDR2 FYNNEI, per germline. CDR3 in DNA: TGTGCCAGCAGTGAGGGCAGGGGCGGGACCGGGGAGCTGTTTTTT. This gives the protein CASSEGRGGTGELFF.

The rearrangement links TRBV19 to TRBJ1-3, with 9 bases fitting TRBD1. The germline gives CDR1 LNHDA, CDR2 SQIVND (reference sequence). This CDR3 spans 18 amino acids. The V segment lost 5 bases and the J segment 4 bases; nucleotides outside the gene matches: 15. This CDR3 is CASSSPLIQGARGNTIYF. In DNA form, the CDR3 reads TGTGCCAGTAGTTCCCCCCTCATACAGGGGGCGCGAGGAAACACCATATATTTT.

This chain links TRBV19 with TRBJ2-5; TRBD1 agrees at 9 bases. After removal of 4 bases from V and 5 bases from J, the junction contained 8 bases not matched to a gene. The germline V gene encodes CDR1 LNHDA and CDR2 SQIVND (reference sequence). The CDR3 runs to 15 residues. CDR3 DNA sequence: TGTGCCAGTAGTACCTGGGACAGGGAGACGGAGACCCAGTACTTC. Translated: CASSTWDRETETQYF.

The chain recombines TRBV7-3 with TRBJ2-7; possibly TRBD2 for D (5 bases). V dropped 4 bases and J dropped 5 bases, with 18 bases sitting between them. CDR1 is SGHTA and CDR2 is FQGTGA in the germline V gene. The CDR3 runs to 15 residues. The CDR3 DNA reads TGTGCCAGCAGCTCCGCGAGGAGGATCGGGAACGAGCAGTACTTC. Protein sequence: CASSSARRIGNEQYF.

This chain joins TRBV7-9 and TRBJ1-5; no clear D gene. V gave up 5 bases and J gave up 6 bases, with 17 bases separating them. The CDR3 extends over 15 amino acids. Looked up from germline, CDR1 is SEHNR and CDR2 is FQNEAQ (reference sequence). The CDR3 region is CASSRKGTRRQPQHF. CDR3 bases: TGTGCCAGCAGCCGTAAGGGTACCCGGCGTCAGCCCCAGCATTTT. Full variable domain (outside the CDR3, taken from reference TRBV7-9 and TRBJ1-5): DTGVSQNPRHKITKRGQNVTFRCDPISEHNRLYWYRQTLGQGPEFLTYFQNEAQLEKSRLLSDRFSAERPKGSFSTLEIQRTEQGDSAMYLCASSRKGTRRQPQHFGDGTRLSIL.

V gene TRBV5-4 combines with J gene TRBJ1-5; weak D call: TRBD1 (5 bases). The V and J ends lost 1 base and 1 base respectively, with 9 bases between them. The CDR3 is made up of 15 amino acids. From germline, CDR1 is SGHNT and CDR2 YYREEE (reference sequence). The CDR3: CASSLNPGSNQPQHF. Here the CDR3 DNA reads TGTGCCAGCAGCTTGAATCCAGGGAGCAATCAGCCCCAGCATTTT.

CDR3 loop: CASSDPWGNKAFF. CDR3 bases: TGTGCCAGCAGCGACCCCTGGGGGAATAAAGCTTTCTTT. The chain combines TRBV5-5 with TRBJ1-1; possible D gene TRBD1, 5 bases. CDR3 length equals 13 residues. Germline V lookup: CDR1 SGHKS, CDR2 YYEKEE (reference sequence). V lost 4 bases, J lost 9 bases, and 16 bases lay in between.

J is TRBJ2-1 and V is TRBV19, with 7 bases matching TRBD2. Germline V gene sequence: CDR1 LNHDA, CDR2 SQIVND (reference sequence). Unmatched junction bases numbered 7, after V lost 5 bases and J lost 3 bases. The length of the CDR3 is 15 residues. For the CDR3, the DNA is TGTGCCAGTAGTCTCACGGGAGGCGTCTACAATGAGCAGTTCTTC. Amino acids: CASSLTGGVYNEQFF. Looking up the rest from reference TRBV19 and TRBJ2-1 gives the full variable domain: DGGITQSPKYLFRKEGQNVTLSCEQNLNHDAMYWYRQDPGQGLRLIYYSQIVNDFQKGDIAEGYSVSREKKESFPLTVTSAQKNPTAFYLCASSLTGGVYNEQFFGPGTRLTVL.

The chain carries TRBV4-2 and TRBJ1-1; D ambiguous. The germline V gene has CDR1 LGHNA and CDR2 YNFKEQ. Trimming pared 0 bases from V and 0 bases from J, leaving 8 bases between. The CDR3 contains 15 residues. Here the CDR3 reads CASSQETRVNTEAFF. CDR3 nucleotides: TGTGCCAGCAGCCAAGAAACTAGGGTGAACACTGAAGCTTTCTTT.

The rearrangement joins TRBV27 to TRBJ1-2; 7 nucleotides line up with TRBD1. The CDR3 has 16 residues. V trimming: 4 bases; J trimming: 8 bases; junction bases outside the gene matches: 16. Per the germline V gene, CDR1 is MNHEY and CDR2 is SMNVEV (reference sequence). The CDR3 protein is CASSSLETGTVGGYTF. The CDR3 DNA follows: TGTGCCAGCAGTTCCCTAGAGACCGGGACAGTGGGAGGCTACACCTTC.

V and J are TRBV5-6 and TRBJ1-5; the match to TRBD1 covers 8 bases. Germline loops: CDR1 SGHDT, CDR2 YYEEEE. V lost 4 bases and J lost 2; bases outside the gene matches: 5. The CDR3 length is 15 residues. This CDR3 is CASSLTGDRNQPQHF. The CDR3 nucleotides are TGTGCCAGCAGCCTGACAGGGGACCGCAATCAGCCCCAGCATTTT.